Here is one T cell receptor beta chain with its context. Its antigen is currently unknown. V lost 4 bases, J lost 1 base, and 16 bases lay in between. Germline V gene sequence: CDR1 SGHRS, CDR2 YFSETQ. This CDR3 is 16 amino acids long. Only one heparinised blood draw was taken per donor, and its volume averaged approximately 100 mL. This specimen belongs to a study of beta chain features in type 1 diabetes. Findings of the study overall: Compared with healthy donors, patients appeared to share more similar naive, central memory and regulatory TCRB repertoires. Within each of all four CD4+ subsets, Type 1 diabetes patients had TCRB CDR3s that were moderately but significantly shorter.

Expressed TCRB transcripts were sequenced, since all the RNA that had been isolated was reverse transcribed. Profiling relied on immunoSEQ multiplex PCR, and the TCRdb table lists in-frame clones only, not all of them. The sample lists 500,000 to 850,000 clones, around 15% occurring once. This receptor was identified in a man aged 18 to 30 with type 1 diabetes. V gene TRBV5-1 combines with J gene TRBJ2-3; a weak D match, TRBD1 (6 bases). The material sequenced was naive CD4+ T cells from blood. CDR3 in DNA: TGCGCCAGCAGCCCCGGACAGCCCGAGGGCACAGATACGCAGTATTTT. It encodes CASSPGQPEGTDTQYF.